These 9 T cell receptor beta chains originate from one sample sequenced in a study of cytomegalovirus exposure and HLA in healthy donors (dated by TCRdb to the late 2010s). The library was prepared using the immunoSEQ multiplex PCR assay. For the multiplex PCR, a mixture combining 60 forward primers for TCR Vbeta segments and 13 reverse primers for TCR Jbeta segments was used. TCRdb retrieved this table from immuneACCESS and kept in-frame rearrangements only. Not all clones are present; in checked studies, unresolved V genes account for under half, and no reason is known for the remainder. A total of about 180,000 clones appear in this sample, around 80% of them only once. The biggest ten clones account for around 5.7% of the sample. What was sequenced was PBMCs. The receptors stem from a man aged 40-49 years in good health and CMV-seronegative.

This clone appeared a few times. The chain carries TRBV29-1 and TRBJ2-7; D gene ambiguous. The CDR3 contains 13 residues. The germline V gene encodes CDR1 SQVTM and CDR2 ANQGSEA. Trimming stripped 4 bases from V and 0 bases from J, with 10 bases between. The CDR3 loop is CSVGVASSYEQYF. Here the CDR3 DNA reads TGCAGCGTTGGAGTGGCTAGCTCCTACGAGCAGTACTTC.

The chain couples TRBV5-1 to TRBJ2-7; TRBD2 matches at 7 bases. This CDR3 is 14 amino acids long. Trimming at V came to 7 bases and at J to 5 bases, leaving 12 bases not matched to a gene. Germline V CDR1 and CDR2: SGHRS, YFSETQ. The CDR3 nucleotides read TGCGCCAGCGGTGGGGGGGACCGCTTAGACGAGCAGTACTTC. Translated: CASGGGDRLDEQYF.

This rearrangement joins TRBV30 to TRBJ1-1, with D possibly TRBD1 on 5 matching bases. CDR3 length equals 12 residues. The germline gives CDR1 GTSNPN, CDR2 SVGIG (reference sequence). Trimming took off 3 bases at V and 11 bases at J, with 16 bases between the two ends. CDR3: CAWSRTSGRAFF. CDR3 DNA: TGTGCCTGGAGCCGGACATCAGGGAGGGCTTTCTTT. Together with reference TRBV30 and TRBJ1-1, the CDR3 gives the full variable domain: SQTIHQWPATLVQPVGSPLSLECTVEGTSNPNLYWYRQAAGRGLQLLFYSVGIGQISSEVPQNLSASRPQDRQFILSSKKLLLSDSGFYLCAWSRTSGRAFFGQGTRLTVV.

CDR3 loop: CASSFSLQGDEQYF. DNA of the CDR3: TGTGCCAGCAGCTTCTCCCTACAGGGCGACGAGCAGTACTTC. The gene calls are TRBV7-9 and TRBJ2-7, with a tentative D call TRBD1 (6 bases). This CDR3 region has 14 residues. Germline V gene lookup returns CDR1 SEHNR and CDR2 FQNEAQ (reference sequence). Trimming cost V 3 bases and J 5 bases, with 14 bases left between them.

The chain has TRBV5-1 and TRBJ2-7, with 7 bases identical to TRBD1. V trimming: 4 bases; J trimming: 2 bases; junction bases outside the gene matches: 6. CDR3 length: 14 amino acids. Germline V lookup: CDR1 SGHRS, CDR2 YFSETQ. The CDR3 region is CASSPQQGPYEQYF. For the CDR3, the DNA is TGCGCCAGCAGCCCGCAACAGGGGCCCTACGAGCAGTACTTC.

V gene TRBV6-6 combines with J gene TRBJ1-1; 9 nucleotides agree with TRBD1. The V segment lost 4 bases and the J segment 14 bases; nucleotides outside the gene matches: 5. The CDR3 loop spans 11 amino acids. Germline V CDR1 and CDR2: MNHNY, SVGAGI (reference sequence). CDR3 DNA sequence: TGTGCCAGCAGTTCCGGACAGGGGACGTTCTTT. Protein sequence: CASSSGQGTFF.

This clone has only a few counts. The rearrangement links TRBV6-6 to TRBJ2-1; D unresolved. Germline V gene sequence: CDR1 MNHNY, CDR2 SVGAGI (reference sequence). V dropped 2 bases and J dropped 3 bases, with 5 bases sitting between them. CDR3 length equals 13 residues. The CDR3 DNA sequence: TGTGCCAGCAGTTACACTGACTACAATGAGCAGTTCTTC. Translation: CASSYTDYNEQFF.

The chain recombines TRBV25-1 with TRBJ1-1; possible D gene TRBD1, 6 bases. The CDR3 runs to 13 residues. Germline V gene sequence: CDR1 MGHDK, CDR2 SYGVNS. V was cut by 6 bases and J by 5 bases, with 13 bases left in between. This CDR3 reads CASSPTGWTEAFF. The CDR3 DNA reads TGTGCCAGCAGCCCTACAGGGTGGACTGAAGCTTTCTTT.

The chain links TRBV28 to TRBJ2-3, with 7 nucleotides matching TRBD1. The germline V gene has CDR1 MDHEN and CDR2 SYDVKM. CDR3 length: 15 residues. V was pared by 3 bases and J by 4 bases, with 7 bases of the junction left unmatched. CDR3 sequence: CASSLIQGIADTQYF. The CDR3 DNA is TGTGCCAGCAGTTTGATACAGGGGATCGCAGATACGCAGTATTTT. Full variable domain (missing parts from reference TRBV28 and TRBJ2-3): DVKVTQSSRYLVKRTGEKVFLECVQDMDHENMFWYRQDPGLGLRLIYFSYDVKMKEKGDIPEGYSVSREKKERFSLILESASTNQTSMYLCASSLIQGIADTQYFGPGTRLTVL.